Reported below is one T cell receptor (beta chain). Its target is unknown. Alopecia areata patients gave lesional scalp punch biopsies and peripheral blood samples. This record comes from a study of CD8+ T cells in alopecia areata. Study-level findings and limits: Alopecia totalis/universalis scalp especially showed more expanded CD8+ clones than normal scalp. Normal skin's resident alphabeta T cells are also sequenced in scalp samples. Patients shared TCRs less clearly than mice did, possibly for HLA-related reasons.

cDNA reverse transcribed from extracted RNA served as the sequencing template. Assay: immunoSEQ multiplex PCR; the TCRdb copy retains only in-frame clones and omits some. This sample carries approximately 140,000 clones, roughly 50% of them seen once, and the ten largest clones take roughly 7.5%. V lost 1 base and J 5 bases, leaving 8 bases between the germline ends. Germline V CDR1 and CDR2: SGHTA, FQGTGA. The CDR3 extends over 13 amino acids. This sequence was found in a human donor with alopecia areata. The gene calls are TRBV7-3 and TRBJ2-5; D is ambiguous. The sequencing input was CD4+ T cells sorted from blood. CDR3 in DNA: TGTGCCAGCAGCTTAAGGGTCCGCGAGACCCAGTACTTC. Protein product: CASSLRVRETQYF.